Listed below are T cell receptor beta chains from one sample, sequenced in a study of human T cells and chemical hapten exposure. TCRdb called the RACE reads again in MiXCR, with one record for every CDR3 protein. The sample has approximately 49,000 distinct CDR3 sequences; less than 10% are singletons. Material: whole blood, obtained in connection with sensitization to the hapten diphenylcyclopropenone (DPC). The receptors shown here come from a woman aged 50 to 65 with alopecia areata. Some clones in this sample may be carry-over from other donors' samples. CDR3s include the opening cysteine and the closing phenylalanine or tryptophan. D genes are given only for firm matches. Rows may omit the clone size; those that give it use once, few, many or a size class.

cdr3_aa: CASGIANEKLFF
cdr3_nt: TGTGCCAGCGGGATTGCGAATGAAAAACTGTTTTTT
clone_size: many
v_call: TRBV28
d_call: .
j_call: TRBJ1-4

cdr3_aa: CASSDRGNTGELFF
cdr3_nt: TGTGCCAGCAGTGACAGGGGAAACACCGGGGAGCTGTTTTTT
clone_size: few
v_call: TRBV2
d_call: .
j_call: TRBJ2-2

cdr3_aa: CASSWETGLNSPLHF
cdr3_nt: TGCGCCAGCAGCTGGGAGACAGGGCTTAATTCACCCCTCCACTTT
clone_size: many
v_call: TRBV5-1
d_call: TRBD1
j_call: TRBJ1-6

cdr3_aa: CASSGDSLNQPQHF
cdr3_nt: TGTGCCAGCTCAGGGGACAGTCTCAATCAGCCCCAGCATTTT
clone_size: many
v_call: TRBV18
d_call: TRBD1
j_call: TRBJ1-5

cdr3_aa: CASSPDGTALNYGYTF
cdr3_nt: TGTGCCAGCAGTCCAGACGGGACCGCTCTTAACTATGGCTACACCTTC
clone_size: many
v_call: TRBV28
d_call: .
j_call: TRBJ1-2

cdr3_aa: CASSSAGDLETQYF
cdr3_nt: TGTGCCAGCAGTTCAGCGGGAGATTTGGAGACCCAGTACTTC
clone_size: .
v_call: TRBV6-5
d_call: TRBD2
j_call: TRBJ2-5

cdr3_aa: CASSLLWGEQYF
cdr3_nt: TGTGCCAGCAGCTTACTGTGGGGCGAGCAGTACTTC
clone_size: .
v_call: TRBV7-6
d_call: .
j_call: TRBJ2-7

cdr3_aa: CVSSPRISYNEQFF
cdr3_nt: TGTGTCAGCAGCCCTAGAATCTCCTACAATGAGCAGTTCTTC
clone_size: few
v_call: TRBV7-6
d_call: .
j_call: TRBJ2-1

cdr3_aa: CAWKRQYNSPLHF
cdr3_nt: TGTGCCTGGAAAAGACAGTATAATTCACCCCTCCACTTT
clone_size: many
v_call: TRBV30
d_call: .
j_call: TRBJ1-6

cdr3_aa: CASSVGQGTYEQYF
cdr3_nt: TGTGCCAGCAGCGTAGGACAGGGCACCTACGAGCAGTACTTC
clone_size: many
v_call: TRBV9
d_call: TRBD1
j_call: TRBJ2-7

cdr3_aa: CASRPNLAGGTYEQYF
cdr3_nt: TGTGCCAGCAGACCCAACTTAGCGGGAGGGACCTACGAGCAGTACTTC
clone_size: many
v_call: TRBV12-3/TRBV12-4
d_call: TRBD2
j_call: TRBJ2-7

cdr3_aa: CASLLAVNTGELFF
cdr3_nt: TGTGCCAGCTTACTAGCGGTGAACACCGGGGAGCTGTTTTTT
clone_size: many
v_call: TRBV7-6
d_call: TRBD2
j_call: TRBJ2-2